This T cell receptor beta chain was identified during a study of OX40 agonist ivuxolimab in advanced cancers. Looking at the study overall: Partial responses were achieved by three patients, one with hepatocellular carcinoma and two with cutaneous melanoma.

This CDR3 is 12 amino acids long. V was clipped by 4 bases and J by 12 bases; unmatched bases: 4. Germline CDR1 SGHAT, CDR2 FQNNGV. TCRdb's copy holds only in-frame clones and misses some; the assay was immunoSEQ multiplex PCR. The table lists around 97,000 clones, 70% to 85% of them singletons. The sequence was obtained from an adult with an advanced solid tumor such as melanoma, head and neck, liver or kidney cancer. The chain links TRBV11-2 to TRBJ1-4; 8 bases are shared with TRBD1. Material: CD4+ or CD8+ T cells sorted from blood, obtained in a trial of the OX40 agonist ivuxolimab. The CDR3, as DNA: TGTGCCAGCAGCTCAAACAGGGGGGAACTGTTTTTT. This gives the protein CASSSNRGELFF.